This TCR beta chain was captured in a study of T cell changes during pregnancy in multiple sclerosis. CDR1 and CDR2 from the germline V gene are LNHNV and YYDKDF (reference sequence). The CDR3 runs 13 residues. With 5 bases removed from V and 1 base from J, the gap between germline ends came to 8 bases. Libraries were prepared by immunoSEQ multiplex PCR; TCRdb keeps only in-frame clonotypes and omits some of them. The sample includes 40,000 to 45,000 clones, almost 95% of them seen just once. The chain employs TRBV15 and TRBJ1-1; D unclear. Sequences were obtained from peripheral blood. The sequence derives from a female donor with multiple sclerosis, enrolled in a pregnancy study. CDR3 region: CATSDIPNTEAFF. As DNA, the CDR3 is TGTGCCACCAGCGACATACCGAACACTGAAGCTTTCTTT.